One sample yielded the 10 T cell receptor beta chains listed below, sequenced in a study of regulatory T cells in long-lasting Graves disease. Researchers made TCR beta libraries by using iRepertoire HTBI primers and running Arm-PCR on CDR3 regions. MiXCR, applied by TCRdb to the multiplex PCR reads, yields one record per CDR3 protein. The sample includes fewer than 600,000 distinct CDR3 sequences, about 22% of them seen just once. Time point here: persistent/refractory GD, antithyroid drugs over 5 years with positive TRAb. TCR sequences were obtained from RNA taken from PBMCs. The sample was peripheral blood mononuclear cells (PBMCs), taken when the disease was refractory, from a patient treated with antithyroid drugs. The receptors come from a female donor with Graves disease.

V is TRBV11-2 and J is TRBJ2-1; the D gene is possibly TRBD2 (5 bases). Trimming pared 6 bases from V and 6 bases from J, leaving 15 bases between. CDR1 SGHAT and CDR2 FQNNGV come from the germline V gene. This CDR3 region has 14 residues. The CDR3 protein is CASRASRAPNEQFF. In nucleotides, the CDR3 is TGTGCCAGCAGGGCATCGAGGGCCCCCAATGAGCAGTTCTTC.

The table lists this clonotype with a few counts. The chain has TRBV27 and TRBJ2-3; D is perhaps TRBD2 (6 bases). Germline assignment: CDR1 MNHEY and CDR2 SMNVEV (reference sequence). V lost 6 bases to trimming and J lost 2 bases, with 18 bases between them. This CDR3 has 16 residues. The CDR3 loop reads CASSPRSRGFTDTQYF. The CDR3 nucleotides are TGTGCCAGCAGCCCGCGTTCGCGGGGATTCACAGATACGCAGTATTTT.

The chain has TRBV24-1 and TRBJ2-1; tentatively, D is TRBD1 (6 bases). The CDR3 length is 15 residues. CDR1 is KGHDR and CDR2 is SFDVKD in the germline V gene. V was clipped by 3 bases and J by 4 bases, with 12 bases between them. CDR3 residues: CATSDRIQGYNEQFF. CDR3 bases: TGTGCCACCAGTGATCGTATACAGGGATACAATGAGCAGTTCTTC.

This clonotype has more than one count but fewer than ten. The genes are TRBV30 and TRBJ1-2; tentatively, D is TRBD1 (5 bases). The V end lost 0 bases, the J end lost 8 bases, and 10 bases lay between the germline ends. Per germline, CDR1 GTSNPN and CDR2 SVGIG (reference sequence). This CDR3 comprises 12 residues. Written as DNA, the CDR3 is TGTGCCTGGAGTGTAGGAGGGGAAGGCTACACCTTC. This codes for CAWSVGGEGYTF.

This clonotype has ten or more counts. The rearrangement links TRBV2 to TRBJ2-3; D is undetermined. CDR3 length: 13 residues. V dropped 4 bases and J dropped 0 bases, with 5 bases sitting between them. Germline loops: CDR1 SNHLY, CDR2 FYNNEI. This chain's CDR3 is CASSGGSTDTQYF. CDR3 in DNA: TGTGCCAGCAGTGGAGGTAGCACAGATACGCAGTATTTT.

The chain uses TRBV6-2 or TRBV6-3 and TRBJ2-2; perhaps TRBD1 as D (5 bases). The germline V gene encodes CDR1 MNHEY and CDR2 SVGEGT. The V end was cut by 7 bases, the J end by 0 bases, with 9 bases between. The CDR3 spans 14 residues. The DNA of the CDR3 is TGTGCCAGCAAGAGACAGCCGAACACCGGGGAGCTGTTTTTT. Translated: CASKRQPNTGELFF.

The chain has TRBV19 and TRBJ2-5; tentative D call: TRBD2 (5 bases). In germline, CDR1 is LNHDA, CDR2 SQIVND (reference sequence). V was trimmed by 3 bases and J by 3 bases, leaving 8 bases between them. This CDR3 is built from 13 residues. This CDR3 reads CASSIRLKETQYF. The CDR3 region has the DNA TGTGCCAGTAGTATTCGACTAAAAGAGACCCAGTACTTC.

This clonotype has more than one count but fewer than ten. The J gene is TRBJ2-7, the V gene TRBV3-1; D is ambiguous. The CDR3 is 13 residues long. V was pared by 2 bases and J by 4 bases, with 9 bases between. Germline CDR1 LGHDT, CDR2 YNNKEL (reference sequence). The CDR3 DNA sequence: TGTGCCAGCAGCCAATTTGCCGTTTACGAGCAGTACTTC. Translating it yields CASSQFAVYEQYF.

Many counts were recorded for this clonotype. V is TRBV28 and J is TRBJ2-2; no definite D call. V was trimmed by 3 bases and J by 4 bases, leaving 9 bases between them. This CDR3 contains 14 residues. Germline V CDR1 and CDR2: MDHEN, SYDVKM. In nucleotides, the CDR3 is TGTGCCAGCAGTTTCGTTTTGGGCACCGGGGAGCTGTTTTTT. Translated, it gives CASSFVLGTGELFF.

This clonotype was found a few times. The gene calls are TRBV2 and TRBJ2-3; possible D gene TRBD1, 5 bases. Germline loops: CDR1 SNHLY, CDR2 FYNNEI. The length of the CDR3 is 13 residues. The V end lost 6 bases, the J end lost 7 bases, and 14 bases lay between the germline ends. The CDR3 sequence: CASREFDSNTQYF. In nucleotides, the CDR3 is TGTGCCAGCAGGGAATTCGACAGCAATACGCAGTATTTT.